This T cell receptor (beta chain) is from a study of T-cell reconstitution after alpha-beta-depleted transplantation in children. General study findings and limits: It was surviving recipient T cells and thymic progenitors that gave some patients high TCRbeta diversity at day 60. The origin of alpha-beta T cells about two months after transplant was reportedly several hundred expanded graft clones. Newly made T cells mostly supplied T-cell counts and diversity one year after transplant.

Unique molecular identifiers were incorporated during preparation of the TCRbeta library. One entry per CDR3 protein results from TCRdb running MiXCR on the PCR reads. The sample shows fewer than 550,000 distinct CDR3 sequences, roughly 10% of them seen only once. The CDR3 totals 15 residues. Germline trimming cut 4 bases from V and 9 bases from J; bases unmatched to any gene: 11. Germline CDR1 is SGHRS and CDR2 is YFSETQ. Of note for this clonotype: What it recognizes is unknown.

The specimen comprised PBMCs, mostly from graft donor cells, sampled 180 days after TCRalphabeta/CD19-depleted stem cell transplant. The origin of this receptor is a female patient aged 2-10 years who had a stem cell transplant for aplastic anemia, so the T cells may come from the graft donor. The chain combines TRBV5-1 with TRBJ2-4; 9 nucleotides align to TRBD1. The CDR3 region has the DNA TGCGCCAGCAGCCCAACAGGGGGCGCGGCGCTCATTCAGTACTTC. Amino acids: CASSPTGGAALIQYF.